This TCR beta chain was sequenced for a study of T-cell memory formation after mild COVID-19. Broader study findings: Contracting clones, day 15 to 85, had balanced CD4/CD8, and later expanders favored CD4+.

TCRdb recomputed calls from the 5' RACE reads with MiXCR, one row per CDR3 protein. Altogether about 260,000 distinct CDR3 sequences are present, about a sixth being singletons, with the ten largest covering roughly 23%. In its sample, this clonotype was seen a few times. The antigen remains undetermined. V was clipped by 1 base and J by 1 base, with 10 bases between them. CDR1 and CDR2 (germline): SGHDN, FVKESK. The CDR3 runs 16 residues. The sample consisted of PBMCs or a T cell subset sorted from them (not recorded which). This receptor was obtained from a man between 18 and 35 years old who had mild COVID-19 (a few samples of this study predate the infection). Cell type and time point are not known. The chain recombines TRBV14 with TRBJ2-2; unclear D gene. For the CDR3, the DNA is TGTGCCAGCAGCCAAGGCAGTAGCTGGAACACCGGGGAGCTGTTTTTT. It encodes CASSQGSSWNTGELFF.